These 15 T cell receptor beta chains were sequenced from one sample in a study of blood T cell repertoires in COVID-19. Generated by immunoSEQ multiplex PCR, the TCRdb table keeps only in-frame clones and is missing some. This sample yields roughly 180,000 clones, of which approximately 94% are seen a single time; roughly 0.76% belongs to the top ten. Sequenced: peripheral blood. Source of these receptors: a man aged 30 to 45 with COVID-19, enrolled during active disease.

The genes are TRBV5-1 and TRBJ1-1; D gene ambiguous. This CDR3 has 13 amino acids. V lost 4 bases, J lost 1 base, and 8 bases lay in between. Per the germline V gene, CDR1 is SGHRS and CDR2 is YFSETQ. The CDR3 is CASSTESNTEAFF. As DNA, the CDR3 is TGCGCCAGCAGCACCGAGTCGAACACTGAAGCTTTCTTT. Supplemented by reference TRBV5-1 and TRBJ1-1, the full variable domain reads KAGVTQTPRYLIKTRGQQVTLSCSPISGHRSVSWYQQTPGQGLQFLFEYFSETQRNKGNFPGRFSGRQFSNSRSEMNVSTLELGDSALYLCASSTESNTEAFFGQGTRLTVV.

The rearrangement links TRBV3-1 (or the pseudogene TRBV3-2) to TRBJ2-2; D not resolved. This CDR3 comprises 15 residues. Trimming left V 3 bases short and J 2 bases short, with 10 bases between. Germline lookup yields CDR1 LGHDT and CDR2 YNNKEL (reference sequence). This CDR3 reads CASSQWVANTGELFF. In DNA, the CDR3 is TGTGCCAGCAGCCAGTGGGTAGCAAACACCGGGGAGCTGTTTTTT.

The chain combines TRBV11-2 with TRBJ1-2; 9 bases line up with TRBD1. Germline-derived CDR1 and CDR2 are SGHAT and FQNNGV. V shed 1 base, J shed 8 bases, and the junction held 5 bases outside the gene matches. The CDR3 runs 14 residues. The CDR3 here is CASSLGGTGTGYTF. The DNA of the CDR3 is TGTGCCAGCAGCTTAGGTGGGACAGGGACCGGCTACACCTTC.

The chain combines TRBV19 with TRBJ1-3; D is unclear. The length of the CDR3 is 13 residues. In germline, CDR1 is LNHDA, CDR2 SQIVND (reference sequence). Trimming cost V 4 bases and J 0 bases, with 4 bases left between them. In DNA form, the CDR3 reads TGTGCCAGTAGTACAGTCTCTGGAAACACCATATATTTT. It codes for CASSTVSGNTIYF.

A single count supports this clone. The V call is TRBV3-1 (or the pseudogene TRBV3-2), the J call TRBJ1-3; D not certain. The CDR3 loop spans 16 amino acids. Germline CDR1 LGHDT, CDR2 YNNKEL (reference sequence). V was shortened by 1 base and J by 3 bases, with 13 bases between the two germline ends. The CDR3 sequence: CASSQVQALGGNTIYF. The CDR3 DNA follows: TGTGCCAGCAGCCAAGTTCAGGCCTTGGGTGGAAACACCATATATTTT.

V usage is TRBV25-1 and J usage is TRBJ1-1, with 7 nucleotides matching TRBD1. Germline V gene lookup returns CDR1 MGHDK and CDR2 SYGVNS. Trimming took 4 bases from V and 6 from J; bases not matched to a gene: 17. This CDR3 has 17 residues. The CDR3 region is CASSGLLNRGPLPEAFF. CDR3 in DNA: TGTGCCAGCAGTGGTCTTTTAAACAGGGGCCCCCTCCCTGAAGCTTTCTTT.

The chain combines TRBV10-3 with TRBJ2-5; 11 nucleotides line up with TRBD1. V dropped 2 bases and J dropped 4; count of bases not matched to a gene: 3. The germline V gene encodes CDR1 ENHRY and CDR2 SYGVKD. The CDR3 contains 15 residues. CDR3 amino acids: CAISERGTGGETQYF. The CDR3 DNA reads TGTGCCATCAGTGAGCGTGGGACAGGGGGAGAGACCCAGTACTTC.

This clone was recorded only once. V gene TRBV6-1 combines with J gene TRBJ1-2; no firm D call. The V gene lost 2 bases and the J gene lost 5 bases, with 12 bases spanning the gap. The CDR3 contains 14 residues. Per germline, CDR1 MNHNS and CDR2 SASEGT. The CDR3 sequence: CASSERRGGYGYTF. The DNA for the CDR3 is TGTGCCAGCAGTGAACGGCGGGGAGGGTATGGCTACACCTTC.

The chain is built from TRBV5-1 and TRBJ2-2; no clear D gene. V was shortened by 4 bases and J by 4 bases, with 8 bases between the two germline ends. This CDR3 has 13 residues. The germline gives CDR1 SGHRS, CDR2 YFSETQ. CDR3 sequence (DNA): TGCGCCAGCAGCGTAGAATCCACCGGGGAGCTGTTTTTT. Translating it yields CASSVESTGELFF.

The V and J genes are TRBV5-5 and TRBJ1-1; D is unclear. CDR1 is SGHKS and CDR2 is YYEKEE in the germline V gene (reference sequence). V was trimmed by 6 bases and J by 1 base, leaving 16 bases between them. This CDR3 contains 15 residues. The CDR3, as DNA: TGTGCCAGCACCAAAAACCTAGAAGGGAACACTGAAGCTTTCTTT. Translated: CASTKNLEGNTEAFF.

This clone occurred once. The chain joins TRBV6-6 to TRBJ1-5; D may be TRBD1 (5 bases). CDR1 is MNHNY and CDR2 is SVGAGI in the germline V gene (reference sequence). The CDR3 is 15 residues long. V was cut by 2 bases and J by 0 bases, with 8 bases left in between. The CDR3: CASSYGRASNQPQHF. The CDR3 DNA is TGTGCCAGCAGTTACGGCAGGGCTAGCAATCAGCCCCAGCATTTT.

The chain combines TRBV2 with TRBJ2-2, with D perhaps TRBD2 (6 bases). The V gene lost 7 bases and the J gene lost 5 bases, with 11 bases spanning the gap. The CDR3 covers 13 residues. Germline V gives CDR1 SNHLY, CDR2 FYNNEI. CDR3 sequence (DNA): TGTGCCAGCAAGGGGACTCCAACCGGGGAGCTGTTTTTT. Encoded protein: CASKGTPTGELFF.

The chain joins TRBV24-1 to TRBJ2-3, with 12 bases identical to TRBD1. Germline V CDR1 and CDR2: KGHDR, SFDVKD. The CDR3 is 18 residues long. J lost 2 bases, V lost 7 bases, and 12 bases had no gene match. The CDR3 loop is CATSRGEGQGAYTDTQYF. Here the CDR3 DNA reads TGTGCCACCAGCCGGGGGGAGGGACAGGGGGCTTACACAGATACGCAGTATTTT.

The chain uses TRBV9 and TRBJ2-3, with 7 bases that match TRBD2. The J segment lost 2 bases and the V segment lost 0 bases, leaving 6 bases of the junction unmatched. Germline CDR1 and CDR2: SGDLS and YYNGEE. The CDR3 is made up of 16 amino acids. The CDR3 region has the DNA TGTGCCAGCAGCGTAGATCCACGGGGGGTCACAGATACGCAGTATTTT. The encoded protein is CASSVDPRGVTDTQYF.

This rearrangement joins TRBV15 to TRBJ1-4; 7 bases are shared with TRBD1. With V trimmed by 1 base and J by 5 bases, 4 bases remained unmatched. The CDR3 spans 15 residues. Per the germline V gene, CDR1 is LNHNV and CDR2 is YYDKDF (reference sequence). CDR3 amino acids: CATSRGTGENEKLFF. CDR3 DNA sequence: TGTGCCACCAGCAGAGGGACAGGAGAAAATGAAAAACTGTTTTTT.